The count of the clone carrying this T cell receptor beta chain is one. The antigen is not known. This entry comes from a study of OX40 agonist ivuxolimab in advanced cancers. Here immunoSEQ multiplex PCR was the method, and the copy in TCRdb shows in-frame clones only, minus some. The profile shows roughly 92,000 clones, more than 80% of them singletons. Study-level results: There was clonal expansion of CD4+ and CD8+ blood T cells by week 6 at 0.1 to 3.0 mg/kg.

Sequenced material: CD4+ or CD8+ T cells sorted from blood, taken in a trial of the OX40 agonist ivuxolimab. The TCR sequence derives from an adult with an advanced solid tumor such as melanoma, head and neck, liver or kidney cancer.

DNA for the CDR3: TGTGCCAGCTCTTCACAGAACACTGAAGCTTTCTTT. As protein: CASSSQNTEAFF. J is TRBJ1-1 and V is TRBV9; D ambiguous. V dropped 7 bases and J dropped 1 base, with 8 bases sitting between them. CDR1 SGDLS and CDR2 YYNGEE come from the germline V gene. This CDR3 contains 12 residues.